This TCR beta chain was recovered during a study of blood T cells in healthy people across ages. The study, taken as a whole, reports: Diversity estimates from one million T cells were considered underestimates. Naive and antigen-experienced cells could not be conclusively compared, given unsorted PBMCs.

Worth noting for this clonotype: Its specificity is not known.

Donors were healthy Caucasian individuals from Russia aged about 6 to 95. The CDR3 runs to 13 residues. V was shortened by 1 base and J by 8 bases, with 9 bases between the two germline ends. The V gene's germline CDR1 is SGHRS and CDR2 YFSETQ. Primed by a sample-barcoded 5' primer and a J-beta primer mix, a second PCR proceeded for about 6 to 11 cycles. TCRdb redid the calling of the 5' RACE reads with MiXCR, one entry per CDR3 protein. The repertoire holds hundreds of thousands of distinct CDR3 sequences, with approximately 30% as singletons. This TCR came from a woman over 75 in good health. This chain connects TRBV5-1 to TRBJ2-2; no definite D call. The source material was blood. Here the CDR3 DNA reads TGCGCCAGCAGCTTGACAATTTCGGGGGAGCTGTTTTTT. This codes for CASSLTISGELFF.